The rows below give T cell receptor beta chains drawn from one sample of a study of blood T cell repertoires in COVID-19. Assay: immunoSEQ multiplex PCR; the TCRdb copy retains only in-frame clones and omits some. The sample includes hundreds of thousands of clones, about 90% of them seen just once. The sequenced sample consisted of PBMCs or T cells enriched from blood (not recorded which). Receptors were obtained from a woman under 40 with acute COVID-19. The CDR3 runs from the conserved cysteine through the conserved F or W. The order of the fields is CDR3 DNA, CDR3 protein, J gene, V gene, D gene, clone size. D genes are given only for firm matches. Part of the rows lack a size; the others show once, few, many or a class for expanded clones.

TGTGCCAGCAGTTTTATATCCCAGGCCAACTATGGCTACACCTTC | CASSFISQANYGYTF | TRBJ1-2 | TRBV27 | - | -
TGTGCCAGCAGCTTAACACAGTACACCGGGGAGCTGTTTTTT | CASSLTQYTGELFF | TRBJ2-2 | TRBV7-3 | - | -
TGTGCCAGCAGCGTAGAACAGGGGAATTCACCCCTCCACTTT | CASSVEQGNSPLHF | TRBJ1-6 | TRBV9 | TRBD1 | -
TGTGCCAGCAGCGTCACAGGGGAAAAGACCCAGTACTTC | CASSVTGEKTQYF | TRBJ2-5 | TRBV9 | TRBD1 | -
TGCGCCAGCAGCCAAGAAGCCCGGGACAGGGGCTACGAGCAGTACTTC | CASSQEARDRGYEQYF | TRBJ2-7 | TRBV4-3 | TRBD1 | -
TGTGCCAGCAGCCCCCGAGCGTCTGGGGCCAACGTCCTGACTTTC | CASSPRASGANVLTF | TRBJ2-6 | TRBV7-2 | - | -
TGTGCCAGCAGCCCCTCGGGGGGGGGCACCGGGGAGCTGTTTTTT | CASSPSGGGTGELFF | TRBJ2-2 | TRBV7-7 | TRBD2 | -
TGCGCCAGCAGCTACGACGGGACTAGCGGCACAGATACGCAGTATTTT | CASSYDGTSGTDTQYF | TRBJ2-3 | TRBV5-1 | TRBD2 | -
TGTGCCAGCAGACCACCGGACAGTCCCAATCAGCCCCAGCATTTT | CASRPPDSPNQPQHF | TRBJ1-5 | TRBV6-6 | - | -
TGTGCCAGCAGGCGACTAGCGGGGGGGAAATCCTACAATGAGCAGTTCTTC | CASRRLAGGKSYNEQFF | TRBJ2-1 | TRBV6-6 | TRBD2 | -
TGCGCCAGCAGCCCCCCGGGGTCCGAAAAACTGTTTTTT | CASSPPGSEKLFF | TRBJ1-4 | TRBV4-1 | - | -
TGTGCCAGCAGGGAAACAGGGGATTACGGCTACACCTTC | CASRETGDYGYTF | TRBJ1-2 | TRBV25-1 | TRBD1 | few
TGTGCCGGCCAAAGCTCTGGAAACACCATATATTTT | CAGQSSGNTIYF | TRBJ1-3 | TRBV7-9 | - | few
TGTGCCAGCAGCTTCCTACCGGTCTCTGGAAACACCATATATTTT | CASSFLPVSGNTIYF | TRBJ1-3 | TRBV5-6 | - | -
TGTGCCAGCTCACTCGACAGGGGCCCCGGGGAGCTGTTTTTT | CASSLDRGPGELFF | TRBJ2-2 | TRBV18 | TRBD1 | -
TGTGCCAGCAGCCCACTCGAGAGCTCCTACGAGCAGTACTTC | CASSPLESSYEQYF | TRBJ2-7 | TRBV3-1/TRBV3-2 | - | once
TGTGCCAGCAGTTACAACCCTGACTATAAGACCGGGGAGCTGTTTTTT | CASSYNPDYKTGELFF | TRBJ2-2 | TRBV6-5 | - | -
TGCGCCAGCAGCTTGGGACGGAGAAGCACAGATACGCAGTATTTT | CASSLGRRSTDTQYF | TRBJ2-3 | TRBV5-1 | - | -
TGTGCCAGCAGTGCCGGGGGGTACGAGCAGTACTTC | CASSAGGYEQYF | TRBJ2-7 | TRBV7-6 | TRBD2 | -
TGTGCCAGTAGTCCCCAGGGTCATAACTATGGCTACACCTTC | CASSPQGHNYGYTF | TRBJ1-2 | TRBV19 | - | -
TGTGCCAGCAGCTTGGGGGGACAGGGGGGCCCCGATACGCAGTATTTT | CASSLGGQGGPDTQYF | TRBJ2-3 | TRBV5-6 | TRBD1 | once
TGTGCCAGCTCTCGGGACAATGAGTATGGCTACACCTTC | CASSRDNEYGYTF | TRBJ1-2 | TRBV18 | - | once
TGTGCCAGCAGTTTATCGAGAACTAATCAGCCCCAGCATTTT | CASSLSRTNQPQHF | TRBJ1-5 | TRBV27 | - | -
TGTGCCAGCGGGCAGGGGCCGGCGGGGCCCCAGCATTTT | CASGQGPAGPQHF | TRBJ1-5 | TRBV12-3/TRBV12-4 | - | -
TGCGCCAGCAGCCAAGATGCCCTATCTCGGGGGGATGAGCAGTTCTTC | CASSQDALSRGDEQFF | TRBJ2-1 | TRBV4-3 | TRBD2 | -
TGTGCCAGCAGAAACACGGCGGGGTATGAAGCTTTCTTT | CASRNTAGYEAFF | TRBJ1-1 | TRBV7-9 | - | -
TGTGCCAGTAGTTCCTGGACAGGGGCCTACGAGCAGTACTTC | CASSSWTGAYEQYF | TRBJ2-7 | TRBV19 | TRBD1 | -
TGTGCCTGGAGTCCCGGACAGTCGAGGGGTCAGCCCCAGCATTTT | CAWSPGQSRGQPQHF | TRBJ1-5 | TRBV30 | - | -